This T cell receptor beta chain comes out of a study of T cell clonotyping in hematopoietic cell transplantation. Study findings and constraints: No sorting was done, leaving CD4 and CD8 contributions mixed. Few recipient clonotypes overlapped donors; over 95% were de novo at given depth.

Turning to this clone: The antigen is undetermined.

Assay: immunoSEQ multiplex PCR; the TCRdb copy retains only in-frame clones and omits some. In the table there are under 45,000 clones, over 85% of which are singletons. Stated time point: recipient sample about 28 days before transplant, after cytoreduction. Germline assignment: CDR1 MNHEY and CDR2 SMNVEV (reference sequence). Trimming removed 4 bases from V and 0 bases from J, with 9 bases in between. The CDR3 is 14 amino acids. The TCR comes from a man aged 40-50 years with chronic myeloid leukemia. Some clones in this sample may be carry-over from other donors' samples. The material was peripheral blood mononuclear cells, obtained before stem cell transplant. J is TRBJ1-1 and V is TRBV27; D is perhaps TRBD1 (6 bases). The chain's CDR3 is CASSYQGLNTEAFF. The CDR3 DNA reads TGTGCCAGCAGTTACCAGGGGCTGAACACTGAAGCTTTCTTT.